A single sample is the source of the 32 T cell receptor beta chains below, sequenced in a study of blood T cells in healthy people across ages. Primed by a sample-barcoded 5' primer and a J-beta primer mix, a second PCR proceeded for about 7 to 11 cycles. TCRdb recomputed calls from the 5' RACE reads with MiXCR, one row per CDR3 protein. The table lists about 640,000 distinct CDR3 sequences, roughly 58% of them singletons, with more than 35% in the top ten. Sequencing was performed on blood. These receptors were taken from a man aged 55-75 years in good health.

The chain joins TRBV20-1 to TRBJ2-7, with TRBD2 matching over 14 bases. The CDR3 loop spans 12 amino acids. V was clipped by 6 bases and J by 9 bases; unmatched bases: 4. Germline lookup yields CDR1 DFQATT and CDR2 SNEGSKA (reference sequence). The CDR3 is CSARLAGGAQYF. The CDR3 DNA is TGCAGTGCCAGACTAGCGGGGGGGGCGCAGTACTTC.

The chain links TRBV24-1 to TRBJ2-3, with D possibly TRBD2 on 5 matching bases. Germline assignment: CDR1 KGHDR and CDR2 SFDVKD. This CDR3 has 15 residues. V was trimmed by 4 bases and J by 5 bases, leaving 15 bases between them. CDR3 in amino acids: CATSEAGVRLDTQYF. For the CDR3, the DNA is TGTGCCACCAGTGAAGCCGGGGTCCGGTTAGATACGCAGTATTTT.

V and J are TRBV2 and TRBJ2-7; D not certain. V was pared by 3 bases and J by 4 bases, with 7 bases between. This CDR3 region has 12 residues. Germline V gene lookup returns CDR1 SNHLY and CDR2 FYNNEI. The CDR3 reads CASSDKKYEQYF. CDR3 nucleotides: TGTGCCAGCAGTGACAAGAAGTACGAGCAGTACTTC.

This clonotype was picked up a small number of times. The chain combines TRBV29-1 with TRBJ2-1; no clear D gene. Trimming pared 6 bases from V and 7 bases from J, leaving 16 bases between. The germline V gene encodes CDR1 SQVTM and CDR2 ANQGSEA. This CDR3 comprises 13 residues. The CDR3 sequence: CSVTPQSLNEQFF. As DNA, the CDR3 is TGCAGCGTGACCCCGCAGTCCCTGAATGAGCAGTTCTTC.

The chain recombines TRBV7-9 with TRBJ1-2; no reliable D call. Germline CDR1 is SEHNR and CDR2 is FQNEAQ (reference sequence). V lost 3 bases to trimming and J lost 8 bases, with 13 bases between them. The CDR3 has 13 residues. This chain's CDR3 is CASSFELDSGYTF. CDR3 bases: TGTGCCAGCAGCTTTGAGCTGGATTCGGGCTACACCTTC.

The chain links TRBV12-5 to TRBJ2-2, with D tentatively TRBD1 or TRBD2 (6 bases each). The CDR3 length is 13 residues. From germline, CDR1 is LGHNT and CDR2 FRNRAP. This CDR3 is CARGTTATGELFF. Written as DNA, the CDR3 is TGTGCCCGGGGGACAACCGCGACCGGGGAGCTGTTTTTT.

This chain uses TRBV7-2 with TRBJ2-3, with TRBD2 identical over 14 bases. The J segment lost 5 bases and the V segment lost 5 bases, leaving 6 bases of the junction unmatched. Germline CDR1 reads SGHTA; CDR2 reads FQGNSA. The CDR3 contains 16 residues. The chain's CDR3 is CASSARTSGGIDTQYF. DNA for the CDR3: TGTGCCAGCAGCGCGCGGACTAGCGGGGGGATAGATACGCAGTATTTT. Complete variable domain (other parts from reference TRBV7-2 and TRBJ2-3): GAGVSQSPSNKVTEKGKDVELRCDPISGHTALYWYRQSLGQGLEFLIYFQGNSAPDKSGLPSDRFSAERTGGSVSTLTIQRTQQEDSAVYLCASSARTSGGIDTQYFGPGTRLTVL.

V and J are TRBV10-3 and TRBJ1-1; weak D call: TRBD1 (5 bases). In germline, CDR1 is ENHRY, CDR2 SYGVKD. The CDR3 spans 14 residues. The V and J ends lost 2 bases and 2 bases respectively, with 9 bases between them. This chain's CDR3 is CAISEGGLNTEAFF. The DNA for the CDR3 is TGTGCCATCAGTGAGGGGGGGTTAAACACTGAAGCTTTCTTT.

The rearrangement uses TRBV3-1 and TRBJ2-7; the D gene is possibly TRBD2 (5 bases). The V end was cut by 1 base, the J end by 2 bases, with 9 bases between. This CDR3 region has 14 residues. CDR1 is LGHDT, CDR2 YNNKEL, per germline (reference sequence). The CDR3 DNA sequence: TGTGCCAGCAGCCAAGGACTAAACGCCTACGAGCAGTACTTC. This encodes CASSQGLNAYEQYF.

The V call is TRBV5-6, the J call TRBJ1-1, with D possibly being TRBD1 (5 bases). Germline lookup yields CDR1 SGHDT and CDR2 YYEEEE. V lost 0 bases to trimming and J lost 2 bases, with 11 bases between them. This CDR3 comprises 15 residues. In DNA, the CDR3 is TGTGCCAGCAGCTTGGGGGGGACCGAAAACACTGAAGCTTTCTTT. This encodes CASSLGGTENTEAFF.

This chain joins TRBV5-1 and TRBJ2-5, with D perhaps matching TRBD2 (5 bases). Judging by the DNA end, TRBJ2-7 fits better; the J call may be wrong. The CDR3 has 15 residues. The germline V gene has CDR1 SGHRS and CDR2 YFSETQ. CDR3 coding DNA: TGCGCCAGCAGCTCCCGGACTGGAACTATATACGAGCAGTACTTC. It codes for CASSSRTGTIYEQYF.

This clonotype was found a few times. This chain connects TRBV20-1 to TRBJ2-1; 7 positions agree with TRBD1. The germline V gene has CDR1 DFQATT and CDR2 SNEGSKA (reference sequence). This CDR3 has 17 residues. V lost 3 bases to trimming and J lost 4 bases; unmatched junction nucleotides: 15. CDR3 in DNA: TGCAGTGCTAGGGACCCATCGCCAGGGGGAACATACAATGAGCAGTTCTTC. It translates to CSARDPSPGGTYNEQFF.

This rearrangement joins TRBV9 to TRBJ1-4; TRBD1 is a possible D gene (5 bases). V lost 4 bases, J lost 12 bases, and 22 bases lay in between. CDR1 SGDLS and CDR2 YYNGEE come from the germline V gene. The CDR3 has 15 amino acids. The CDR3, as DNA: TGTGCCAGCAGCCCTCACCGGGGCCAAGAAGGAGAACTGTTTTTT. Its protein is CASSPHRGQEGELFF.

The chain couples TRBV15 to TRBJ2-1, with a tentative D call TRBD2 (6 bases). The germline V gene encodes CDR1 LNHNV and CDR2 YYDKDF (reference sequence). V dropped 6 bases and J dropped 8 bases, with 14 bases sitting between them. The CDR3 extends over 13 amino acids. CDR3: CATRRRGVDEQFF. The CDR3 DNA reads TGTGCCACCAGGAGGCGGGGCGTGGATGAGCAGTTCTTC.

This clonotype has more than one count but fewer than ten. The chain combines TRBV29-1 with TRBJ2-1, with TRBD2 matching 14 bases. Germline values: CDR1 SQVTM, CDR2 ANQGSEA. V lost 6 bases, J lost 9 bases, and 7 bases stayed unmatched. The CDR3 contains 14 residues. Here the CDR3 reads CSVEGLAGAGEQFF. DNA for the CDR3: TGCAGCGTCGAGGGACTAGCGGGGGCGGGTGAGCAGTTCTTC.

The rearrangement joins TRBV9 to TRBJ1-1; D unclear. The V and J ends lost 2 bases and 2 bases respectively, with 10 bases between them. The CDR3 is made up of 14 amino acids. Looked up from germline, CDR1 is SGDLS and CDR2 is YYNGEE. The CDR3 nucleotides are TGTGCCAGCAGCGTCGAGACGGCAAACACTGAAGCTTTCTTT. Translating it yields CASSVETANTEAFF.

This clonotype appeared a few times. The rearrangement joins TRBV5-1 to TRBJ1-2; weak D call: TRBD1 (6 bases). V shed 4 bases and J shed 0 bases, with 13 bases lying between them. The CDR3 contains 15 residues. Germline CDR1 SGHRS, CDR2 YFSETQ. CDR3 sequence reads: CASSAGTLTNYGYTF. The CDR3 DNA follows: TGCGCCAGCAGCGCAGGGACACTTACTAACTATGGCTACACCTTC.

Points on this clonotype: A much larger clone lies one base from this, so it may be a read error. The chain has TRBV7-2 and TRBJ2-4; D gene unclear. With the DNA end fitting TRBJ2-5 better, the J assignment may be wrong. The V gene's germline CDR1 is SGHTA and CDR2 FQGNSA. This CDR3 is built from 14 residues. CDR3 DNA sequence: TGTGCCAGCAGCGTAGTTGCGAGTGCGGAGACCCAGTACTTC. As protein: CASSVVASAETQYF.

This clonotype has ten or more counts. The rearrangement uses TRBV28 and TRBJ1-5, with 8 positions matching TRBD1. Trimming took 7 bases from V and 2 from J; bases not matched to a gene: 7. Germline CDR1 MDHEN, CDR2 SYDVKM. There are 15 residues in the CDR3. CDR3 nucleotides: TGTGCCAGCATCCCCGGGACAGGAGGCAATCAGCCCCAGCATTTT. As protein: CASIPGTGGNQPQHF.

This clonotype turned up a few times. CDR3 region: CASSSTGSNQPQHF. The CDR3 nucleotides read TGTGCCAGCAGTTCGACAGGCAGCAATCAGCCCCAGCATTTT. J is TRBJ1-5 and V is TRBV12-3 or TRBV12-4, with a possible D match to TRBD1 (6 bases). The CDR3 extends over 14 amino acids. V was trimmed by 4 bases and J by 1 base, leaving 8 bases between them.

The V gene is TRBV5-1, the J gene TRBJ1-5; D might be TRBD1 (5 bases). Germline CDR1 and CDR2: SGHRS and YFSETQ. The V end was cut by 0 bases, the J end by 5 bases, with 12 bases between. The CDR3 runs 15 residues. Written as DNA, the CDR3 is TGCGCCAGCAGCTTGGGGGGCCCGGGAGATCAGCCCCAGCATTTT. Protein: CASSLGGPGDQPQHF.

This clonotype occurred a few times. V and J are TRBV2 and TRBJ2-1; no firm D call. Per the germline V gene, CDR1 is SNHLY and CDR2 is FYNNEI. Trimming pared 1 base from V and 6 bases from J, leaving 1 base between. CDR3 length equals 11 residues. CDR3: CASSEVNEQFF. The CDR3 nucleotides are TGTGCCAGCAGTGAAGTCAATGAGCAGTTCTTC.

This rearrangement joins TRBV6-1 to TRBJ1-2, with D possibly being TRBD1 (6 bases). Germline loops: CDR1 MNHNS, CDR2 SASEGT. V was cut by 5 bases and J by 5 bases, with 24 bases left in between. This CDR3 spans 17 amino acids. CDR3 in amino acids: CASSPQSLQGIEYGYTF. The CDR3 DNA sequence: TGTGCCAGCAGTCCACAATCTTTACAGGGAATTGAGTATGGCTACACCTTC.

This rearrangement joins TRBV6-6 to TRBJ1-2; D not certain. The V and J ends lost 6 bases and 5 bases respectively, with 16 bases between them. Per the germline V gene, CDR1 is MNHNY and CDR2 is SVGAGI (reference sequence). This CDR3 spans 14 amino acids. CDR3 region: CASSPGRLWYGYTF. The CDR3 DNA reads TGTGCCAGCAGCCCCGGTCGGCTCTGGTATGGCTACACCTTC.

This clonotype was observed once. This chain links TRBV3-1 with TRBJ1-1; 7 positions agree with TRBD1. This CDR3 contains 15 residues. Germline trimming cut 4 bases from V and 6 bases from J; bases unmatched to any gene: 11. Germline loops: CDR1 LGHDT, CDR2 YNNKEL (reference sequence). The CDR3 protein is CASSPSGRGAAEAFF. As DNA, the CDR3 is TGTGCCAGCAGCCCTAGTGGCAGGGGGGCGGCTGAAGCTTTCTTT.

The CDR3 here is CASSETSGPYEQYF. For the CDR3, the DNA is TGTGCCAGCAGTGAGACTAGCGGGCCCTACGAGCAGTACTTC. The chain recombines TRBV2 with TRBJ2-7, with 10 bases aligning to TRBD2. Germline V lookup: CDR1 SNHLY, CDR2 FYNNEI. The CDR3 loop spans 14 amino acids. J gave up 2 bases and V 3 bases, and 1 base lay outside the gene matches. Full variable domain (remainder filled in from reference TRBV2 and TRBJ2-7): EPEVTQTPSHQVTQMGQEVILRCVPISNHLYFYWYRQILGQKVEFLVSFYNNEISEKSEIFDDQFSVERPDGSNFTLKIRSTKLEDSAMYFCASSETSGPYEQYFGPGTRLTVT.

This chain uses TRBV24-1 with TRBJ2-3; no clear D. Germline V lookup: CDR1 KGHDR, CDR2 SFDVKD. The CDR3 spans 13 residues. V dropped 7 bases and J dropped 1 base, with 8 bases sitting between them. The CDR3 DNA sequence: TGTGCCACCAGCCTCGGAGGCACAGATACGCAGTATTTT. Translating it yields CATSLGGTDTQYF.

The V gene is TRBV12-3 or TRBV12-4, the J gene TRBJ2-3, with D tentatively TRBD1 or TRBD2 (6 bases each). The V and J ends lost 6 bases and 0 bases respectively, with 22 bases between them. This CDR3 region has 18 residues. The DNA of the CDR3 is TGTGCCAGCAGCTTTGGGGGGCTGGCTAGAGGAAGCACAGATACGCAGTATTTT. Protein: CASSFGGLARGSTDTQYF.

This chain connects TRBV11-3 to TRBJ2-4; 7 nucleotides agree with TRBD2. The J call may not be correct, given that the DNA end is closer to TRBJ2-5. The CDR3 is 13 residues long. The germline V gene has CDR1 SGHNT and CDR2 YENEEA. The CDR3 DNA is TGTGCCAGCAGCTTCGCACCGGGGGGGACCCAGTACTTC. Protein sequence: CASSFAPGGTQYF.

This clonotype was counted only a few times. CDR3 DNA: TGTGCCAGCAGGAAACCGGGCCGGGGTCAAGAGACCCAGTACTTC. Translating gives CASRKPGRGQETQYF. The chain is built from TRBV6-2 or TRBV6-3 and TRBJ2-5; D possibly corresponds to TRBD2 (5 bases). The ends were cut back, 6 bases at V and 2 bases at J, with 16 bases in the middle. The CDR3 runs to 15 residues. Germline CDR1 and CDR2: MNHEY and SVGEGT.

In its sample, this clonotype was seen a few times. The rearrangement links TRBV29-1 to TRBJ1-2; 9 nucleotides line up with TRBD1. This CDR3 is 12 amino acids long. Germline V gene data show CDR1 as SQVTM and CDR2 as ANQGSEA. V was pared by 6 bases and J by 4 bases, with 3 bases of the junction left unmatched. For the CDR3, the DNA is TGCAGCGTCGGGACAGGGAGCTATGGCTACACCTTC. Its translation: CSVGTGSYGYTF.

This chain's CDR3 is CASRDDRGGQETQYF. Here the CDR3 DNA reads TGTGCCAGCAGGGACGACAGGGGAGGCCAAGAGACCCAGTACTTC. The chain carries TRBV12-3 or TRBV12-4 and TRBJ2-5; TRBD1 agrees at 8 bases. Trimming at V came to 6 bases and at J to 1 base, leaving 7 bases not matched to a gene. The CDR3 runs to 15 residues.